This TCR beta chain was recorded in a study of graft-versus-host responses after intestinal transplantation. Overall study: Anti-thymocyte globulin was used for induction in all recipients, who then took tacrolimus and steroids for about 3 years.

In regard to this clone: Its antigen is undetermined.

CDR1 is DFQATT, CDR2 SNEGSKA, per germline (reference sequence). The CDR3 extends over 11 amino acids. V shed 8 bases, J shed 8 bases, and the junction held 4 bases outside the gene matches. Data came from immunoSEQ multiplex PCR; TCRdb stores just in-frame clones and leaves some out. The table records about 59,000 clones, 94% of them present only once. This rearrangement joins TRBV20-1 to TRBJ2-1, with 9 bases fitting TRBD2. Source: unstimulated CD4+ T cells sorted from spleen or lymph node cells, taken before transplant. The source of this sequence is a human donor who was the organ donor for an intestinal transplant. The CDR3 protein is CSQAGGHEQFF. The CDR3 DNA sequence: TGCAGTCAAGCGGGGGGACATGAGCAGTTCTTC.